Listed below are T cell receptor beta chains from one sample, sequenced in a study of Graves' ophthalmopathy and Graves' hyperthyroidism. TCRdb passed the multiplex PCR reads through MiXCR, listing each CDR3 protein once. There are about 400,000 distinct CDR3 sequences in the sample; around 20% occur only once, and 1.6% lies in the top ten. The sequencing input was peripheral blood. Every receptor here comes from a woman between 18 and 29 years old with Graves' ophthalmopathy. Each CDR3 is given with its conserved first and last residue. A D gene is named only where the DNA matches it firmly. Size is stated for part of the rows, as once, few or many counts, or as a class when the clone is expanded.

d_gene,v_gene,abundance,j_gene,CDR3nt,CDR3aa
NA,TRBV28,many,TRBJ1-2,TGTGCCAGCAGTTTACCGGGACGGCCGACATATGGCTACACCTTC,CASSLPGRPTYGYTF
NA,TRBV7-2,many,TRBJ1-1,TGTGCCAGCAGCCCCTGGGGGAGGAACACTGAAGCTTTCTTT,CASSPWGRNTEAFF
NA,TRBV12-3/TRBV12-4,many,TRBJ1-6,TGTGCCACCGCGCCCGGGGGGGAATGGAATTCACCCCTCCACTTT,CATAPGGEWNSPLHF
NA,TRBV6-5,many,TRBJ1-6,TGTGCCAGCAGTTCCCCCAGACCCTCGGCCTCACCCCTCCACTTT,CASSSPRPSASPLHF
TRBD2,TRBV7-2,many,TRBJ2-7,TGTGCCAGCAGAGCGGGAGGGGGGCTTTACGAGCAGTACTTC,CASRAGGGLYEQYF
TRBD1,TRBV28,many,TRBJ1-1,TGTGCCAGCAGTTTGGACAGGGATTCTTTCTTT,CASSLDRDSFF
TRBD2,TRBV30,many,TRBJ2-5,TGTGCCTGGAGTTGGGGGGAGGGAGAGACCCAGTACTTC,CAWSWGEGETQYF
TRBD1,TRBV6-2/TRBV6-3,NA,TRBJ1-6,TGTGCCAGCAGAAAGGACAGGGGTAATTCACCCCTCCACTTT,CASRKDRGNSPLHF
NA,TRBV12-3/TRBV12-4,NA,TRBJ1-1,TGTGCCAGCAGGATACTTGTGAACACTGAAGCTTTCTTT,CASRILVNTEAFF
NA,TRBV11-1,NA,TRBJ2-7,TGTGCCAGCAGCTTAGTTCTGGGTTTCTACTCCTACGAGCAGTACTTC,CASSLVLGFYSYEQYF
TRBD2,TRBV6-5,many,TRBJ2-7,TGTGCCAGCAGTTCCCAGCGACTAGCGGGAGTATGGTACGAGCAGTACTTC,CASSSQRLAGVWYEQYF
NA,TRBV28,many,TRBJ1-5,TGTGCCAGCACCGGTGGGGTGGTTAATCAGCCCCAGCATTTT,CASTGGVVNQPQHF
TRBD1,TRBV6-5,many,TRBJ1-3,TGTGCCAGCAGTTTGGGGACAGGGAAACCCTCTGGAAACACCATATATTTT,CASSLGTGKPSGNTIYF
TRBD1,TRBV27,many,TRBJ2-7,TGTGCCAGCACCGTGAGGGCAGGGGGCCTCAGCGAGCAGTACTTC,CASTVRAGGLSEQYF
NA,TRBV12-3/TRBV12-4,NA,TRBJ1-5,TGTGCCAGCAGTTTGACATACAGGGATCAGCCCCAGCATTTT,CASSLTYRDQPQHF
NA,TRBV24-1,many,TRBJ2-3,TGTGCCACCAGTGAACCCCAGGGAGTCACGCAGTATTTT,CATSEPQGVTQYF
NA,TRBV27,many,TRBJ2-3,TGTGCCAGCAGTTGGCAGGCCCCCACAGATACGCAGTATTTT,CASSWQAPTDTQYF
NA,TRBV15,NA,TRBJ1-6,TGTGCCACCAGCAGAGAGGGCGGCGCCCCCCTCCACTTT,CATSREGGAPLHF
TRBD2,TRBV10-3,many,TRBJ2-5,TGTGCCATCAGTGCCTCGAGGGGGCTAGCGGGAGGAGAGACCCAGTACTTC,CAISASRGLAGGETQYF
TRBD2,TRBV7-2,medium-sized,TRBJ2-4,TGTGCCAGCAGCTTAACCCTAGCGGGGGGCAAAAACATTCAGTACTTC,CASSLTLAGGKNIQYF
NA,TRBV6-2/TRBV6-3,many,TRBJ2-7,TGTGCCAGCAGTTACACAGGGTGGTCCTACGAGCAGTACTTC,CASSYTGWSYEQYF
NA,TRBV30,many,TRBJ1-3,TGTGCCTGGAGTGTGAAGGACACCATATATTTT,CAWSVKDTIYF
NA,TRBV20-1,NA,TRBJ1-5,TGCAGTGCTAGGGCCAGCCTAGGGTATAGCAATCAGCCCCAGCATTTT,CSARASLGYSNQPQHF
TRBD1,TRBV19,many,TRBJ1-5,TGTGCCAGTAGGCAGACAGGGCCGGGTCAGCCCCAGCATTTT,CASRQTGPGQPQHF
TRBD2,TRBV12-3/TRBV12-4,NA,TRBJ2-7,TGTGCCAGCCGCCTAGCGGGAAACTACGAGCAGTACTTC,CASRLAGNYEQYF
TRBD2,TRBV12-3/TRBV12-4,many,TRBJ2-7,TGTGCCAGCAGGAACAGTGTTAGCGGGGGTGGGAGCTCCTACGAGCAGTACTTC,CASRNSVSGGGSSYEQYF
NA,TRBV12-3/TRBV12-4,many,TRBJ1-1,TGTGCCAGCAGAGGTCTCGTGAACACTGAAGCTTTCTTT,CASRGLVNTEAFF
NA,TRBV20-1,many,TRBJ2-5,TGCAGTTCAGGGGGAGGGGCGAGTTTCGAGACCCAGTACTTC,CSSGGGASFETQYF
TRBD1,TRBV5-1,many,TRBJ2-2,TGCGCCAGCAGCTCCCAGGGGGCATCGAACACCGGGGAGCTGTTTTTT,CASSSQGASNTGELFF
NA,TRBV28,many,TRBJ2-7,TGTGCCAGCAAGGCGCTGGACGGCGCATACGAGCAGTACTTC,CASKALDGAYEQYF
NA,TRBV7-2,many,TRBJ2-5,TGTGCCAGCAGCTTAGGCTGGGGGGACCAAGAGACCCAGTACTTC,CASSLGWGDQETQYF
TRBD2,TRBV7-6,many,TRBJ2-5,TGTGCCAGCAGCTTGAGGACTAGCGGGGGTTTCCAAGAGACCCAGTACTTC,CASSLRTSGGFQETQYF
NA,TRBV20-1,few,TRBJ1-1,TGCATCCCCTTGGGGGTCCGTGGCACTGAAGCTTTCTTT,CIPLGVRGTEAFF
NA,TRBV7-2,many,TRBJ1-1,TGTGCCAGCAGAGCGGCCACGGGGGGCGGGACTGAAGCTTTCTTT,CASRAATGGGTEAFF
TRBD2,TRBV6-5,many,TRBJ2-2,TGTGCCAGCAGCCAGTTCCTGAGGAGGGAGGGGTGGACCGGGGAGCTGTTTTTT,CASSQFLRREGWTGELFF
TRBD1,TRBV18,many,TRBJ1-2,TGTGCCAGCTCACCACCGGAACAGGGGGCAGGAAAGGGCTACACCTTC,CASSPPEQGAGKGYTF
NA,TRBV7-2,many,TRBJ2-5,TGTGCCAGCAGCTCCGGCCGGCCCACACTTAGGTTCCAAGAGACCCAGTACTTC,CASSSGRPTLRFQETQYF
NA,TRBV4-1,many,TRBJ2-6,TGCGCCAGCAGCCCGGACAAATTGGCGGGGGCCAACGTCCTGACTTTC,CASSPDKLAGANVLTF
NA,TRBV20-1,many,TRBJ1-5,TGCAGTGCTAGAGCCGATTTGTCTCCCAGGGAGCCCCAGCATTTT,CSARADLSPREPQHF
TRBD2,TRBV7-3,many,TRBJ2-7,TGTGCCAGCAGCTTAACGGGCCTAGCGGGAGAAGCCGAGCAGTACTTC,CASSLTGLAGEAEQYF
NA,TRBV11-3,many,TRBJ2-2,TGTGCCAGCAGCCACGGCATCACCGGGGAGCTGTTTTTT,CASSHGITGELFF
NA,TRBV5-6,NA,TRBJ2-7,TGTGCCAGCAGCTTGACAGGGTCTATATACGAGCAGTACTTC,CASSLTGSIYEQYF
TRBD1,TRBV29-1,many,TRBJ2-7,TGCAGCGCTGGACAGGGGGTAGGGTACGAGCAGTACTTC,CSAGQGVGYEQYF
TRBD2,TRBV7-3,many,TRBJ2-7,TGTGCCAGCAGCCAAGGGACTAGCGATATCTACGAGCAGTACTTC,CASSQGTSDIYEQYF
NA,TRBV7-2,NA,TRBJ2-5,TGTGCCAGCAGCTTAGCGCTGGGGGGCCAAGGAGGGACCCAGTACTTC,CASSLALGGQGGTQYF
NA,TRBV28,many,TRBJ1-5,TGTGCCAGCAGTGCCCGGGGCAGACAGTCAGAGCCCCAGCATTTT,CASSARGRQSEPQHF
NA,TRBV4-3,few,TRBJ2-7,TGCGCCAGCAGCCAGTTAACCGGGACAACCTACGAGCAGTACTTC,CASSQLTGTTYEQYF
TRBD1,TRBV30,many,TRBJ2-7,TGTGCCTGGAGAGCACAGGGGCGCGAGCAGTACTTC,CAWRAQGREQYF